This TCR beta chain was observed in a study of T cell responses to AZD1222 COVID-19 vaccine. This clone was found a few times. Produced via immunoSEQ multiplex PCR; TCRdb's table is partial and in-frame only. The sample includes more than 110,000 clones, approximately 89% seen only once; the top ten take around 4.7%. Germline loops: CDR1 SGDLS, CDR2 YYNGEE. This CDR3 comprises 13 residues. V lost 4 bases and J lost 5, with 12 bases in between. The TCR originated in an adult in good health. The specimen comprised peripheral blood, sampled on day 0 of AZD1222 vaccination. The chain employs TRBV9 and TRBJ1-1, with a possible D match to TRBD1 (6 bases). The CDR3 DNA follows: TGTGCCAGCAGCCTGCCGGGGGCAACTGAAGCTTTCTTT. Translation gives CASSLPGATEAFF.